The T cell receptor (beta chain) under discussion was sequenced for a study of T-cell memory formation after mild COVID-19. Via MiXCR, TCRdb re-called the 5' RACE reads, giving one row per CDR3 protein. This table holds around 320,000 distinct CDR3 sequences, roughly a fifth found once. This CDR3 spans 15 amino acids. V lost 2 bases, J lost 4 bases, and 12 bases lay in between. A few counts support this clonotype. This clonotype was sampled from a man between 18 and 29 years old who had mild COVID-19 (a few samples of this study predate the infection). Cell type and time point are not known. The specimen was PBMCs or a T cell subset sorted from them (not recorded which). The rearrangement links TRBV12-3 or TRBV12-4 to TRBJ1-3, with D possibly being TRBD1 (5 bases). The CDR3 protein is CASSLRGARGNTIYF. DNA of the CDR3: TGTGCCAGCAGTTTACGTGGGGCACGGGGAAACACCATATATTTT.